The 15 T cell receptor beta chains given below trace back to one sample, sequenced in a study of blood T cell repertoires in COVID-19. This table comes from immunoSEQ multiplex PCR, and its TCRdb copy is limited to in-frame clones, with some not included. The sample has 250,000 to 350,000 clones, roughly 90% seen once. Sequenced input: peripheral blood. All receptors derive from a woman aged 45-60 years who had recovered from COVID-19.

This chain joins TRBV9 and TRBJ1-1; 9 bases fit TRBD1. CDR1 and CDR2 from the germline V gene are SGDLS and YYNGEE. The CDR3 is 13 amino acids. Trimming took 3 bases from V and 8 from J; bases not matched to a gene: 5. CDR3 loop: CASSATGTGEAFF. CDR3 nucleotides: TGTGCCAGCAGCGCAACCGGGACAGGGGAAGCTTTCTTT.

V usage is TRBV10-3 and J usage is TRBJ1-1; D not resolved. The CDR3 contains 15 residues. Germline CDR1 ENHRY, CDR2 SYGVKD. V lost 0 bases and J lost 0, with 8 bases in between. The CDR3 protein is CAISESRGLNTEAFF. The DNA for the CDR3 is TGTGCCATCAGTGAGTCGAGAGGGTTGAACACTGAAGCTTTCTTT.

The chain uses TRBV19 and TRBJ1-1; a possible D gene is TRBD1 (6 bases). The CDR3 is 15 residues long. Per the germline V gene, CDR1 is LNHDA and CDR2 is SQIVND (reference sequence). V lost 3 bases to trimming and J lost 3 bases, with 14 bases between them. The CDR3, as DNA: TGTGCCAGTAGTATTCCTTCAGGGGCCGACACTGAAGCTTTCTTT. It is translated as CASSIPSGADTEAFF.

The CDR3 DNA follows: TGTGCCAGCAGTGCTTTGGCAGTGCTCGGGGAGCTGTTTTTT. It translates to CASSALAVLGELFF. This chain connects TRBV6-2 or TRBV6-3 to TRBJ2-2; no reliable D call. This CDR3 region has 14 residues. CDR1 MNHEY and CDR2 SVGEGT come from the germline V gene. Trimming cost V 5 bases and J 7 bases, with 14 bases left between them.

V gene TRBV29-1 combines with J gene TRBJ1-1; the D gene is possibly TRBD1 (6 bases). From germline, CDR1 is SQVTM and CDR2 ANQGSEA. The CDR3 covers 15 residues. The V gene lost 7 bases and the J gene lost 10 bases, with 28 bases spanning the gap. The CDR3 DNA sequence: TGCAGCGCCCTACAGGGTTTGAGGGGGAGTAGTAGAGCTTTCTTT. Protein product: CSALQGLRGSSRAFF.

J is TRBJ1-4 and V is TRBV24-1, with TRBD1 matching 9 bases. In germline, CDR1 is KGHDR, CDR2 SFDVKD. V was clipped by 9 bases and J by 5 bases; unmatched bases: 9. This CDR3 comprises 15 residues. CDR3 residues: CATVWGTGPNEKLFF. For the CDR3, the DNA is TGTGCCACCGTTTGGGGGACAGGGCCCAATGAAAAACTGTTTTTT.

The CDR3 DNA reads TGTGCCAGCAGCTTATCGTTACAGCCTTCTTCGCCCCTCCACTTT. It translates to CASSLSLQPSSPLHF. The chain joins TRBV7-9 to TRBJ1-6; D unresolved. Germline V lookup: CDR1 SEHNR, CDR2 FQNEAQ (reference sequence). The V end was cut by 2 bases, the J end by 13 bases, with 18 bases between. This CDR3 contains 15 residues.

The chain is built from TRBV6-5 and TRBJ2-1; 8 bases align to TRBD2. The CDR3 is 16 residues long. The V gene's germline CDR1 is MNHEY and CDR2 SVGAGI. Trimming at V came to 2 bases and at J to 3 bases, leaving 6 bases not matched to a gene. For the CDR3, the DNA is TGTGCCAGCAGTTACGACGGGACTAGGTTCTACAATGAGCAGTTCTTC. Its translation: CASSYDGTRFYNEQFF.

The chain employs TRBV5-6 and TRBJ1-5; TRBD1 agrees at 7 bases. V lost 2 bases to trimming and J lost 1 base; unmatched junction nucleotides: 3. Germline lookup yields CDR1 SGHDT and CDR2 YYEEEE. The CDR3 consists of 15 residues. The CDR3 is CASSFEGASNQPQHF. The CDR3 nucleotides read TGTGCCAGCAGCTTTGAGGGGGCGAGCAATCAGCCCCAGCATTTT.

The chain employs TRBV13 and TRBJ2-1, with TRBD2 matching 9 bases. CDR3 length: 16 amino acids. The junction had 10 bases not matched to a gene; V was cut back by 4 bases and J by 6 bases. The germline gives CDR1 PRHDT, CDR2 FYEKMQ (reference sequence). CDR3 coding DNA: TGTGCCAGCAGCTCCCCCGGGACTAGCAGTTCCAATGAGCAGTTCTTC. It yields the protein CASSSPGTSSSNEQFF.

The V call is TRBV5-1, the J call TRBJ2-5, with D tentatively TRBD2 (6 bases). CDR1 and CDR2 from the germline V gene are SGHRS and YFSETQ. The CDR3 is 14 amino acids. Trimming cost V 0 bases and J 5 bases, with 11 bases left between them. CDR3 region: CASSLAYGSETQYF. In nucleotides, the CDR3 is TGCGCCAGCAGCTTGGCCTACGGGAGTGAGACCCAGTACTTC.

This chain joins TRBV5-8 and TRBJ2-5; D is possibly TRBD2 (6 bases). The CDR3 is 14 amino acids. V shed 3 bases and J shed 5 bases, with 14 bases lying between them. Per germline, CDR1 SGHTS and CDR2 YDEGEE. This CDR3 is CASSSWPGVETQYF. In DNA, the CDR3 is TGTGCCAGCAGCTCATGGCCGGGGGTGGAGACCCAGTACTTC.

V usage is TRBV6-6 and J usage is TRBJ1-2; D not resolved. The CDR3 runs to 14 residues. CDR1 and CDR2 from the germline V gene are MNHNY and SVGAGI (reference sequence). V was shortened by 7 bases and J by 7 bases, with 19 bases between the two germline ends. In DNA form, the CDR3 reads TGTGCCAGCAATGACCCGGGATCCGCTGGTGGCTACACCTTC. Protein: CASNDPGSAGGYTF.

The chain couples TRBV9 to TRBJ2-1; 8 bases line up with TRBD2. V lost 0 bases to trimming and J lost 0 bases; unmatched junction nucleotides: 11. The length of the CDR3 is 19 residues. CDR1 SGDLS and CDR2 YYNGEE come from the germline V gene. CDR3 in DNA: TGTGCCAGCAGCGTAGCCGTCGGGGGGGCGGCGGACTCCTACAATGAGCAGTTCTTC. Residues: CASSVAVGGAADSYNEQFF.

This chain joins TRBV11-2 and TRBJ1-3; D gene unclear. The CDR3 runs 15 residues. V dropped 4 bases and J dropped 0 bases, with 10 bases sitting between them. CDR1 and CDR2 from the germline V gene are SGHAT and FQNNGV. The CDR3 nucleotides are TGTGCCAGCAGCTCCCGGGTAGTCTCTGGAAACACCATATATTTT. This sequence encodes CASSSRVVSGNTIYF.